These 15 T cell receptor beta chains share one sample of origin, sequenced in a study of identical twins. TCRdb redid the calling of the 5' RACE reads with MiXCR, one entry per CDR3 protein. Here the sample spans about 530,000 distinct CDR3 sequences, 20% to 25% being singletons. This same sample was also part of a study on yellow fever vaccine responses in identical twins.

Sequencing was done on a sample of CD4+ T cells sorted from blood. The receptors come from a woman in her late teens or twenties in good health.

J is TRBJ2-1 and V is TRBV20-1; possibly TRBD2 for D (6 bases). This CDR3 contains 13 residues. CDR1 is DFQATT, CDR2 SNEGSKA, per germline (reference sequence). V dropped 0 bases and J dropped 10 bases, with 13 bases sitting between them. CDR3 in DNA: TGCAGTGCTAGAGAGGGGGGAGTGTTGGAGCAGTTCTTC. Its translation is CSAREGGVLEQFF.

This clonotype was counted between two and nine times. The J gene is TRBJ2-1, the V gene TRBV7-2; TRBD2 matches 10 bases. The CDR3 runs 13 residues. The junction had 8 bases not matched to a gene; V was cut back by 5 bases and J by 13 bases. The germline gives CDR1 SGHTA, CDR2 FQGNSA. CDR3: CASSTRRTSGQFF. DNA for the CDR3: TGTGCCAGCAGCACTCGGAGGACTAGCGGCCAGTTCTTC.

This chain joins TRBV12-3 or TRBV12-4 and TRBJ2-4; no firm D call. This CDR3 spans 15 amino acids. The V end was cut by 2 bases, the J end by 0 bases, with 8 bases between. The CDR3 reads CASSLTILAKNIQYF. CDR3 DNA: TGTGCCAGCAGTTTAACCATCCTAGCCAAAAACATTCAGTACTTC.

This rearrangement joins TRBV6-1 to TRBJ2-7; possibly TRBD1 for D (5 bases). CDR3 length equals 14 residues. Germline CDR1 is MNHNS and CDR2 is SASEGT. The V gene lost 7 bases and the J gene lost 2 bases, with 15 bases spanning the gap. The CDR3 nucleotides read TGTGCCAGCACCGACAGAGAAACCCCCTACGAGCAGTACTTC. It codes for CASTDRETPYEQYF.

The genes are TRBV6-1 and TRBJ2-7; 10 nucleotides line up with TRBD1. The CDR3 totals 21 residues. Germline CDR1 and CDR2: MNHNS and SASEGT. Germline trimming cut 3 bases from V and 2 bases from J; bases unmatched to any gene: 22. In DNA, the CDR3 is TGTGCCAGCAGTGATCCCCCCGTTGGGACAGGGGTTCCCCTCCCCACCTACGAGCAGTACGTC. Encoded protein: CASSDPPVGTGVPLPTYEQYV.

A few counts support this clonotype. The CDR3 region has the DNA TGTGCCAGTCTCAGCTCTGGAAACACCATATATTTT. It encodes CASLSSGNTIYF. This chain joins TRBV6-5 and TRBJ1-3; D not certain. This CDR3 spans 12 amino acids. Germline V lookup: CDR1 MNHEY, CDR2 SVGAGI. V lost 9 bases, J lost 0 bases, and 6 bases lay in between.

In this sample, this clonotype turned up a few times. The chain employs TRBV12-3 or TRBV12-4 and TRBJ1-5; D gene uncertain. The CDR3 covers 14 residues. Trimming left V 7 bases short and J 0 bases short, with 10 bases between. In DNA form, the CDR3 reads TGTGCCAGCACCGCCGACCTTAGCAATCAGCCCCAGCATTTT. Encoded protein: CASTADLSNQPQHF.

The chain couples TRBV3-1 to TRBJ2-7; a possible D gene is TRBD2 (6 bases). There are 14 residues in the CDR3. Germline loops: CDR1 LGHDT, CDR2 YNNKEL (reference sequence). Trimming stripped 4 bases from V and 7 bases from J, with 17 bases between. The CDR3 coding sequence is TGTGCCAGCAGCCCACCGGGACTTCCAATGGAGCAGTACTTC. It is translated as CASSPPGLPMEQYF.

The J gene is TRBJ1-6, the V gene TRBV12-3 or TRBV12-4, with no clear D. CDR3 length: 14 residues. V was clipped by 1 base and J by 10 bases, with 11 bases between them. The CDR3: CASSLGLGRSPLHF. DNA of the CDR3: TGTGCCAGCAGTTTAGGGCTGGGGAGGTCACCCCTCCACTTT.

The CDR3 sequence is CASSHTSGGGTDTQYF. In DNA form, the CDR3 reads TGTGCCAGCAGTCATACTAGCGGGGGAGGCACAGATACGCAGTATTTT. The V and J genes are TRBV12-3 or TRBV12-4 and TRBJ2-3; 11 bases map to TRBD2. Germline trimming cut 5 bases from V and 1 base from J; bases unmatched to any gene: 5. This CDR3 is built from 16 residues.

The chain has TRBV15 and TRBJ2-1; a weak D match, TRBD2 (6 bases). The ends were cut back, 8 bases at V and 4 bases at J, with 15 bases in the middle. This CDR3 is built from 14 residues. Germline V gene sequence: CDR1 LNHNV, CDR2 YYDKDF (reference sequence). The CDR3, as DNA: TGTGCCACCGGGCGGGGAGACACTTACAATGAGCAGTTCTTC. Protein product: CATGRGDTYNEQFF. Full variable domain (missing parts from reference TRBV15 and TRBJ2-1): DAMVIQNPRYQVTQFGKPVTLSCSQTLNHNVMYWYQQKSSQAPKLLFHYYDKDFNNEADTPDNFQSRRPNTSFCFLDIRSPGLGDTAMYLCATGRGDTYNEQFFGPGTRLTVL.

The CDR3: CASSQGTFGKLFF. CDR3 nucleotide sequence: TGTGCCAGCAGCCAAGGGACATTCGGAAAACTGTTTTTT. V and J are TRBV3-1 and TRBJ1-4; D perhaps matches TRBD1 (5 bases). Germline V CDR1 and CDR2: LGHDT, YNNKEL (reference sequence). V was cut by 1 base and J by 10 bases, with 10 bases left in between. The CDR3 has 13 amino acids.

In its sample, this clonotype was seen many times. This rearrangement joins TRBV12-3 or TRBV12-4 to TRBJ2-5; D is undetermined. The CDR3 spans 12 residues. V lost 5 bases, J lost 1 base, and 5 bases lay in between. CDR3 protein: CASSEIQETQYF. In DNA, the CDR3 is TGTGCCAGCAGTGAAATCCAAGAGACCCAGTACTTC.

This clonotype showed up just a few times. As DNA, the CDR3 is TGCAGTGCTAGAGATTCTGGCGGGAACTCCTACGAGCAGTACGTC. This translates into CSARDSGGNSYEQYV. The chain recombines TRBV20-1 with TRBJ2-7, with a tentative D call TRBD2 (6 bases). Germline assignment: CDR1 DFQATT and CDR2 SNEGSKA (reference sequence). The CDR3 spans 15 residues. The germline V and J ends were trimmed by 0 bases and 0 bases, with 12 bases remaining between them.

The chain has TRBV28 and TRBJ1-2; no definite D call. This CDR3 spans 15 amino acids. CDR1 MDHEN and CDR2 SYDVKM come from the germline V gene. V lost 5 bases and J 4 bases, leaving 17 bases between the germline ends. The CDR3 is CASSPGPVESYGYTF. The CDR3 DNA sequence: TGTGCCAGCAGTCCCGGACCGGTCGAAAGCTATGGCTACACCTTC.